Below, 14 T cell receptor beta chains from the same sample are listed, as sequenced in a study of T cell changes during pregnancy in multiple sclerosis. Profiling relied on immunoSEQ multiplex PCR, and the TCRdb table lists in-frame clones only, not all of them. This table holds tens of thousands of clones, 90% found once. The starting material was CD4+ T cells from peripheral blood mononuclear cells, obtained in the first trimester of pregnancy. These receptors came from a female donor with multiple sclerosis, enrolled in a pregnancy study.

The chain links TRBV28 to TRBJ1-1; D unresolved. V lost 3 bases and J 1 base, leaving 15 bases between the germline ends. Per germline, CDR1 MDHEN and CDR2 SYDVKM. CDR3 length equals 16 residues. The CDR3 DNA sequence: TGTGCCAGCAGTTTTTCAGGTTCGATTGGGAACACTGAAGCTTTCTTT. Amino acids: CASSFSGSIGNTEAFF.

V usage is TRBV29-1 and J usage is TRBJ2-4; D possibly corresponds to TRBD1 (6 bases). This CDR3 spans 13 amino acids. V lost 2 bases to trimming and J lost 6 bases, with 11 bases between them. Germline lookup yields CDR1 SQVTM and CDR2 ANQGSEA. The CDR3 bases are TGCAGCGTTGAAAGGGCAGGGGCAAACATTCAGTACTTC. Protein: CSVERAGANIQYF.

The CDR3 DNA reads as TGTGCCAGTAGCGACAGAGAGTTCCAAGAGACCCAGTACTTC. This sequence encodes CASSDREFQETQYF. V usage is TRBV19 and J usage is TRBJ2-5; the D gene is possibly TRBD1 (5 bases). Germline V gene lookup returns CDR1 LNHDA and CDR2 SQIVND (reference sequence). Trimming shortened V by 6 bases and J by 1 base, and 12 bases separated the two germline ends. This CDR3 contains 14 residues.

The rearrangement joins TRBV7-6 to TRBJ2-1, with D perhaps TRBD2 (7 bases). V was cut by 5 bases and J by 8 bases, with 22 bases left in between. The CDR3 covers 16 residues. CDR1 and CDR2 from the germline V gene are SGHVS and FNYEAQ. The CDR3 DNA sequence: TGTGCCAGCAGCCTCTTGAAGGGGGGGGCGGTAGATGAGCAGTTCTTC. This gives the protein CASSLLKGGAVDEQFF. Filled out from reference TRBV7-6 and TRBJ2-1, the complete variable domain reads GAGVSQSPRYKVTKRGQDVALRCDPISGHVSLYWYRQALGQGPEFLTYFNYEAQQDKSGLPNDRFSAERPEGSISTLTIQRTEQRDSAMYRCASSLLKGGAVDEQFFGPGTRLTVL.

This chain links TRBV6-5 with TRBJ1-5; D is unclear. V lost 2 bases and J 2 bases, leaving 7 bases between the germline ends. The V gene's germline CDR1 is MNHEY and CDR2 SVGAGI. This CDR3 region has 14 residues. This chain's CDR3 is CASSYGLGNQPQHF. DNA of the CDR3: TGTGCCAGCAGTTACGGACTTGGCAATCAGCCCCAGCATTTT.

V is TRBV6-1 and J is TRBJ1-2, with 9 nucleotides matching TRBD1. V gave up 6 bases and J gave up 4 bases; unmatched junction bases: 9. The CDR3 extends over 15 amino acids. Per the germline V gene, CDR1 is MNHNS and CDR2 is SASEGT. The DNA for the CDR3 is TGTGCCAGCAGCCACGACAGGGGGGAAGTCTATGGCTACACCTTC. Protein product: CASSHDRGEVYGYTF.

The DNA for the CDR3 is TGTGCCAGCAGCCCCGACAGGGTGGAAAAACTGTTTTTT. It encodes CASSPDRVEKLFF. The rearrangement links TRBV7-9 to TRBJ1-4; 7 bases align to TRBD1. Germline loops: CDR1 SEHNR, CDR2 FQNEAQ (reference sequence). Trimming took 5 bases from V and 8 from J; bases not matched to a gene: 5. CDR3 length: 13 residues.

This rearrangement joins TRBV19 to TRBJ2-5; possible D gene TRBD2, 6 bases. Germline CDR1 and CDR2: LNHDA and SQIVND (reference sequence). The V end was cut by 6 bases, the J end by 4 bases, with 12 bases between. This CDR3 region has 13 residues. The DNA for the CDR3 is TGTGCCAGTAGCACGACTAGATTAGAGACCCAGTACTTC. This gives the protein CASSTTRLETQYF.

The CDR3 coding sequence is TGCGCCAGCAGCCTCGAGGACAGGGAAGGATACGAGCAGTACTTC. As protein: CASSLEDREGYEQYF. This sequence joins TRBV4-1 and TRBJ2-7, with 8 bases aligning to TRBD1. This CDR3 is built from 15 residues. The germline V gene has CDR1 MGHRA and CDR2 YSYEKL. The ends lost 4 bases at V and 4 bases at J; junction bases unmatched: 9.

CDR3: CAISVLAGLYDTQYF. CDR3 nucleotide sequence: TGTGCCATCAGTGTACTAGCGGGACTTTATGATACGCAGTATTTT. The J gene is TRBJ2-3, the V gene TRBV10-3, with 10 bases identical to TRBD2. The CDR3 consists of 15 residues. CDR1 and CDR2 (germline): ENHRY, SYGVKD. Trimming removed 4 bases from V and 6 bases from J; junction bases left unmatched: 7.

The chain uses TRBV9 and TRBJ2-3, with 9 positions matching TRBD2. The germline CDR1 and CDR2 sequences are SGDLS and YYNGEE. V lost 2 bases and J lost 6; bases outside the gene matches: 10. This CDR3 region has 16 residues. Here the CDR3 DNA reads TGTGCCAGCAGCGTTGCGGGGGGGTTCAGTTCGGATACGCAGTATTTT. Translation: CASSVAGGFSSDTQYF.

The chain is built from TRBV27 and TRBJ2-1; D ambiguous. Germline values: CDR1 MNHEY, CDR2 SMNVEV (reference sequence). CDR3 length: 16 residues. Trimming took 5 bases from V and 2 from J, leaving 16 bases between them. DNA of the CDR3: TGTGCCAGCAGTCCCGCCCTCTGGGCAACCTACAATGAGCAGTTCTTC. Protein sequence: CASSPALWATYNEQFF.

Written as DNA, the CDR3 is TGTGCCAGCAGCGTTATCGGAGTCTCCCAGGGAGGAAACACCATATATTTT. It translates to CASSVIGVSQGGNTIYF. V is TRBV5-6 and J is TRBJ1-3, with D possibly TRBD1 on 5 matching bases. The V end was cut by 4 bases, the J end by 4 bases, with 21 bases between. The CDR3 consists of 17 residues. Germline CDR1 and CDR2: SGHDT and YYEEEE.

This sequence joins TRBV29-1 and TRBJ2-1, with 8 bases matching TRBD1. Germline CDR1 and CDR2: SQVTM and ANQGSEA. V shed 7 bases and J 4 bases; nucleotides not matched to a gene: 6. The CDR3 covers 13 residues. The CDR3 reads CSAGQGAYNEQFF. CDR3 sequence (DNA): TGCAGCGCGGGGCAGGGGGCTTACAATGAGCAGTTCTTC.